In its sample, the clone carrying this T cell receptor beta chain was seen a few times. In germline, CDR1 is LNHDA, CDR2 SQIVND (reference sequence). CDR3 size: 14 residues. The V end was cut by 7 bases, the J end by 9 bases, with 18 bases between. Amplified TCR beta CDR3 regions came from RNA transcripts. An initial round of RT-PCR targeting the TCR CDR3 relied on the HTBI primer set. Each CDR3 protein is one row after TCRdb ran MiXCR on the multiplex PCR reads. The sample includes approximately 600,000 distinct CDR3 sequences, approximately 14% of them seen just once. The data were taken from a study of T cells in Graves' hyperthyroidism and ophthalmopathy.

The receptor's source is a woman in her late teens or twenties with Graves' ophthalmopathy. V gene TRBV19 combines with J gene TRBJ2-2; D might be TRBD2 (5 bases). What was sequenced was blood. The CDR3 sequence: CASTLAYRGRELFF. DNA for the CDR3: TGTGCCAGTACCCTAGCATACCGTGGCCGGGAGCTGTTTTTT.